This TCR beta chain was profiled in a study of regulatory T cells in long-lasting Graves disease (dated by TCRdb to about 2021). For context, the study as a whole: In the newly diagnosed Graves' disease group, patients had been taking antithyroid drugs for less than 3 months. Persistent Graves' disease patients were compared with newly diagnosed Graves' disease patients by peripheral blood TCR sequencing and RNA sequencing. The study was registered as a clinical trial and conducted in China. A total of roughly 35 samples underwent TCR sequencing: around 13 from persistent and some 20 from newly diagnosed Graves' disease patients. The paper's findings and limits, for the study overall: More public clonotypes were shared among persistent patients (roughly 2,900) than among newly diagnosed patients (966). As a limitation, the authors acknowledged that the small sample size may reduce accuracy. Sequencing and analysis were restricted to the TCR beta chain. Compared with newly diagnosed patients, patients with persistent Graves' disease had lower TCR Shannon entropy and fewer highly expanded clones, which suggests clonal expansion. Preferential use of TRBV28, TRBJ1-2 and TRBJ2-5 was observed in persistent disease, whereas TRBV20-1 and TRBJ2-1 were favored in newly diagnosed disease. The study examined only peripheral blood because the primary lesion, thyroid tissue, could not be accessed.

Per the publication, the time point label means: newly diagnosed GD, antithyroid drugs for less than 3 months. For both TCR sequencing and RNA sequencing, RNA was extracted from PBMCs using TRIzol. The diagnosis of Graves' disease followed American Thyroid Association guidelines. The patients came from an endocrinology department in Xi'an, China. Each patient gave roughly 8.4 milliliters of peripheral blood, collected in an EDTA anticoagulant tube. PBMCs were isolated by Ficoll Paque Plus density gradient separation without further T cell sorting. An Agilent 2100 Bioanalyzer and agarose gel were used to check RNA quality, and a NanoDrop 2000 was used to measure RNA concentration. The germline V gene (reference sequence) specifies LGHDT as CDR1 and YNNKEL as CDR2. The CDR3 runs 14 amino acids, cysteine and phenylalanine included. The kept DNA is CDR3 alone, 42 bases in frame from the first base. V and J lose 0 bases and 5 bases, and a span of 7 bases separates them.

This clonotype was detected many times. Its target antigen remains unknown. Base qualities were left out, and no much larger clone turns up one base away. Library generation was performed with multiplex PCR. The sample was run on an Illumina HiSeq 4000. iRepertoire HTBI primers and Arm-PCR amplification of CDR3 regions were used to construct TCR beta libraries. Gel purification was performed on PCR products prior to sequencing. The study's own analysis went as follows. Gene usage analysis of CDR3 amino acid clonotypes used the 55 to 80 TRBV and fewer than 15 TRBJ segments found across samples. Filtered high-quality paired reads were merged into contigs using COPE and FqMerger. BLAST was used to align contigs to the IMGT TRBV, TRBD and TRBJ reference genes, and CDR3 was defined following IMGT. Highly expanded clones were defined as clonotypes with a frequency above 0.1%. Shannon entropy was used to measure repertoire diversity, and the Gini coefficient was used to measure V-J evenness. A clonotype found in more than one individual was treated as public. TCRdb took the public reads, trimmed them with fastp at Q25, ran MiXCR for clone calling and kept in-frame beta chains. Under each unique CDR3 protein, matching rows form one entry showing the most common genes and DNA. The V and J calls here are based on TCRdb, not the publication. This sample has 350,000 to 500,000 distinct CDR3 sequences in its table, and roughly 15% of those were observed once. The ten largest account for approximately 17% of the sample.

In addition, the sample was reused for a study of T cells in Graves' hyperthyroidism and ophthalmopathy. The second study reports: A patient counted as having stable Graves' hyperthyroidism if no progression to ophthalmopathy occurred over 18 months of follow-up. The hyperthyroidism patients were between 18 and 65 years old and newly diagnosed, with a disease duration of less than 2 months. Any patient with an uncontrolled infection, another autoimmune disease, pregnancy or lactation was excluded. Diagnoses were based on clinical symptoms, serum thyroxine and TRAb, thyroid ultrasound and orbital computed tomography. The first round of RT-PCR for the TCR CDR3 was performed with the HTBI primer set and the Qiagen OneStep RT-PCR kit. Blood samples also contained most of the expanded thyroid clonotypes (frequency above 0.001), which suggests that blood repertoires may reflect thyroid immune responses. A model built on a 13 V-J signature distinguished ophthalmopathy from stable hyperthyroidism, reaching 85% to 90% sensitivity and around 81% specificity in cross-validation and 80%/75% in testing. In validation, progression to ophthalmopathy was predicted by the model with 70.59% sensitivity and approximately 78% specificity, a median of roughly 6 months before onset. To identify TCR V-J signatures that set the groups apart, the researchers used a discovery cohort of more than 95 patients, made up of around 40 with Graves' ophthalmopathy and 55 to 65 with stable Graves' hyperthyroidism. An independent validation cohort of 18 to 20 hyperthyroidism patients and about 15 patients who later progressed to ophthalmopathy tested prospective prediction of ophthalmopathy. For training and testing, the approximately 92 patients in the discovery cohort were randomly divided in a 7:3 ratio. Thyroid tissue and blood T-cell repertoires from six Graves' hyperthyroidism patients were also compared in the study. Following sampling, methimazole starting at 30 mg daily was given to hyperthyroidism patients, and high-dose intravenous methylprednisolone was given to ophthalmopathy patients. Libraries were constructed in a second round of multiplex PCR, after which size selection and purification were carried out. Libraries were sequenced paired-end with 100 bp reads on an Illumina HiSeq2000. SOAPnuke was used to process the raw data, throwing out any read that contained adapters or uncalled bases, had a mean Phred below 15, or lacked an exact constant-primer or identifier match. COPE v1.2.5 was used to merge the high-quality paired reads, and each unique nucleotide sequence was defined as a clonotype. MiTCR v1.1 was used to align the clonotypes against IMGT TRBV, TRBD and TRBJ reference segments. Analysis was restricted to V-J combinations with a frequency above 0.0001, which covered roughly 99% of repertoires. The TCS score was defined as the ratio of F50 (clonal expansion) to E x V (chaos), calculated using BLOSUM62-based TCRdist between CDR3 peptides within each V-J. Welch's t-statistics and random forest reduced approximately 520 V-J features to roughly 13, which were used in a naive Bayes classifier (R e1071). Sample size was not statistically predetermined, and blinding of investigators to group allocation was not performed. According to the paper, TCR Vbeta CDR3 sequencing was carried out on approximately 140 peripheral blood samples, which came from 40 to 45 ophthalmopathy, 75 to 80 hyperthyroidism and roughly 17 progressor patients.

The chain is assembled from TRBV3-1 and TRBJ2-2; no D gene can be assigned with confidence. The TCR was taken from a woman in her fifties or sixties with Graves disease. Donor details come from another sample of the same person, matched by shared clones. The source was peripheral blood mononuclear cells (PBMCs), collected at new diagnosis, from a patient treated with antithyroid drugs. The nucleotide sequence reads as follows: TGTGCCAGCAGCCAAGAATTGGGGACCGGGGAGCTGTTTTTT. Its translation is CASSQELGTGELFF.